Below, 30 T cell receptor beta chains from the same sample are listed, as sequenced in a study of T cells after yellow fever vaccination. A single record per CDR3 protein comes from TCRdb applying MiXCR to the 5' RACE reads. Of hundreds of thousands of distinct CDR3 sequences listed, roughly 8.7% are singletons. The sample was PBMCs, taken on the day of the first yellow fever vaccination. The origin of the receptors is a man in his late teens or twenties who received the YFV17D yellow fever vaccine.

V and J are TRBV6-5 and TRBJ2-1; TRBD1 matches at 7 bases. Looked up from germline, CDR1 is MNHEY and CDR2 is SVGAGI. Germline trimming cut 2 bases from V and 1 base from J; bases unmatched to any gene: 2. This CDR3 is built from 15 residues. The DNA for the CDR3 is TGTGCCAGCAGTTACCCACAGGGGTCCTACAATGAGCAGTTCTTC. This codes for CASSYPQGSYNEQFF.

Only a few counts were recorded for this clonotype. CDR3 sequence reads: CASRKGTAGNTEAFF. CDR3 DNA sequence: TGTGCCAGCAGGAAAGGGACAGCCGGTAACACTGAAGCTTTCTTT. V gene TRBV6-2 or TRBV6-3 combines with J gene TRBJ1-1, with TRBD1 matching over 7 bases. The CDR3 is made up of 15 amino acids. Trimming removed 6 bases from V and 2 bases from J; junction bases left unmatched: 9. CDR1 and CDR2 (germline): MNHEY, SVGEGT.

This clonotype was detected only a few times. CDR3 bases: TGCGCCAGCAGCCAAGTCGTGACAGGGCAAGAGACCCAGTACTTC. Amino acids: CASSQVVTGQETQYF. This chain connects TRBV4-1 to TRBJ2-5; 7 nucleotides line up with TRBD1. The CDR3 runs 15 residues. V shed 1 base and J 2 bases; nucleotides not matched to a gene: 4. Germline V lookup: CDR1 MGHRA, CDR2 YSYEKL.

There are a few counts of this clonotype. This chain connects TRBV4-3 to TRBJ2-1; D possibly uses TRBD1 or TRBD2 (5 bases each). The CDR3 consists of 15 residues. Germline assignment: CDR1 LGHNA and CDR2 YSLEER. Trimming took off 4 bases at V and 8 bases at J, with 18 bases between the two ends. Here the CDR3 reads CASSPVKQGADEQFF. For the CDR3, the DNA is TGCGCCAGCAGCCCAGTCAAGCAGGGAGCTGATGAGCAGTTCTTC.

This clonotype was detected only a few times. V and J are TRBV7-9 and TRBJ1-2; 10 nucleotides line up with TRBD1. Trimming took 3 bases from V and 1 from J; bases not matched to a gene: 2. Germline loops: CDR1 SEHNR, CDR2 FQNEAQ (reference sequence). This CDR3 is built from 15 residues. The chain's CDR3 is CASSFGQGVNYGYTF. The CDR3 DNA reads TGTGCCAGCAGCTTTGGACAGGGGGTTAACTATGGCTACACCTTC.

The chain links TRBV12-3 or TRBV12-4 to TRBJ1-6; 9 bases are a match to TRBD1. This CDR3 is 13 amino acids long. Germline trimming cut 5 bases from V and 14 bases from J; bases unmatched to any gene: 7. The CDR3 DNA sequence: TGTGCCAGCAGTCCACTGGACAGGGGATCCCTCCACTTT. This codes for CASSPLDRGSLHF.

This clonotype was detected only a few times. The J gene is TRBJ1-5, the V gene TRBV6-2 or TRBV6-3; D is unresolved. Trimming stripped 6 bases from V and 4 bases from J, with 13 bases between. The CDR3 extends over 14 amino acids. Germline CDR1 reads MNHEY; CDR2 reads SVGEGT. The CDR3 protein is CASRRGEENQPQHF. CDR3 sequence (DNA): TGTGCCAGCAGGCGCGGGGAAGAAAATCAGCCCCAGCATTTT.

The genes are TRBV25-1 and TRBJ1-1, with D maybe TRBD1 (5 bases). The CDR3 loop spans 15 amino acids. V gave up 7 bases and J gave up 8 bases, with 23 bases separating them. Germline-derived CDR1 and CDR2 are MGHDK and SYGVNS. The CDR3 DNA follows: TGTGCCAGCACCTCCCGGACGGCGGGGGGGTCAGAAGCTTTCTTT. This codes for CASTSRTAGGSEAFF.

This clonotype was seen a handful of times. The gene calls are TRBV3-1 and TRBJ2-7; TRBD1 agrees at 7 bases. The CDR3 has 14 residues. Germline CDR1 reads LGHDT; CDR2 reads YNNKEL (reference sequence). Unmatched junction bases numbered 8, after V lost 2 bases and J lost 7 bases. The CDR3: CASSQRDRAEEQYF. CDR3 DNA sequence: TGTGCCAGCAGCCAACGTGACAGGGCGGAGGAGCAGTACTTC.

The table lists this clonotype with many counts. The chain uses TRBV15 and TRBJ2-2, with D unresolved. The CDR3 contains 14 residues. Trimming took off 1 base at V and 6 bases at J, with 9 bases between the two ends. CDR1 LNHNV and CDR2 YYDKDF come from the germline V gene (reference sequence). The CDR3 DNA follows: TGTGCCACCAGCAGAGCCATTGGTTCCGGGGAGCTGTTTTTT. Protein: CATSRAIGSGELFF.

This clonotype was observed a handful of times. The genes are TRBV27 and TRBJ1-6; 7 bases line up with TRBD1. The CDR3 contains 14 residues. The germline V gene has CDR1 MNHEY and CDR2 SMNVEV (reference sequence). Trimming at V came to 5 bases and at J to 8 bases, leaving 6 bases not matched to a gene. The CDR3 bases are TGTGCCAGCAGTCCGACAGGGTTTCATTCACCCCTCCACTTT. It specifies CASSPTGFHSPLHF.

V is TRBV19 and J is TRBJ2-3, with TRBD1 matching over 7 bases. The V segment lost 3 bases and the J segment 1 base; nucleotides outside the gene matches: 4. Germline lookup yields CDR1 LNHDA and CDR2 SQIVND (reference sequence). This CDR3 spans 15 amino acids. In DNA form, the CDR3 reads TGTGCCAGTAGTATGCTAGGGGGCCGCACAGATACGCAGTATTTT. It specifies CASSMLGGRTDTQYF.

This clonotype was detected only a few times. The chain has TRBV6-1 and TRBJ1-2; 8 bases fit TRBD1. The CDR3 has 15 residues. Germline CDR1 MNHNS, CDR2 SASEGT. V was clipped by 6 bases and J by 4 bases; unmatched bases: 10. The CDR3 reads CASRAGQGQIYGYTF. CDR3 in DNA: TGTGCCAGCAGGGCCGGACAGGGTCAAATCTATGGCTACACCTTC.

The rearrangement uses TRBV7-2 and TRBJ1-3; D is uncertain. The CDR3 is 16 amino acids. In germline, CDR1 is SGHTA, CDR2 FQGNSA. Deletions cut 2 bases from V and 0 bases from J, with 11 bases between. The CDR3 DNA sequence: TGTGCCAGCAGCTTAATAGGCTGGAGCTCTGGAAACACCATATATTTT. It yields the protein CASSLIGWSSGNTIYF. Supplemented by reference TRBV7-2 and TRBJ1-3, the full variable domain reads GAGVSQSPSNKVTEKGKDVELRCDPISGHTALYWYRQSLGQGLEFLIYFQGNSAPDKSGLPSDRFSAERTGGSVSTLTIQRTQQEDSAVYLCASSLIGWSSGNTIYFGEGSWLTVV.

The chain recombines TRBV5-5 with TRBJ2-3; weak D call: TRBD2 (6 bases). V was trimmed by 7 bases and J by 6 bases, leaving 15 bases between them. The CDR3 has 13 residues. The germline V gene encodes CDR1 SGHKS and CDR2 YYEKEE (reference sequence). The CDR3 DNA is TGTGCCAGCGGCCCTGACCTAGCGGATACGCAGTATTTT. Translating it yields CASGPDLADTQYF.

This clonotype was picked up a small number of times. The chain combines TRBV12-5 with TRBJ2-3; TRBD1 or TRBD2 may be the D gene (5 bases each). The germline V gene encodes CDR1 LGHNT and CDR2 FRNRAP. The germline V and J ends were trimmed by 7 bases and 1 base, with 9 bases remaining between them. This CDR3 is 13 amino acids long. Here the CDR3 DNA reads TGTGCTAGTGTGCTGGGGGGCACAGATACGCAGTATTTT. Translating it yields CASVLGGTDTQYF. Looking up the rest from reference TRBV12-5 and TRBJ2-3 gives the full variable domain: DARVTQTPRHKVTEMGQEVTMRCQPILGHNTVFWYRQTMMQGLELLAYFRNRAPLDDSGMPKDRFSAEMPDATLATLKIQPSEPRDSAVYFCASVLGGTDTQYFGPGTRLTVL.

Only a few counts were recorded for this clonotype. A junction boundary mismatches the germline segment, possibly from a read error. The CDR3: CASSLGGTGAYEQYF. CDR3 DNA sequence: TGTGCCAGCAGCCTAGGGGGGACAGGGGCCTACGAGCAGTACTTC. The chain couples TRBV13 to TRBJ2-7; 10 bases line up with TRBD1. CDR1 is PRHDT, CDR2 FYEKMQ, per germline (reference sequence). The CDR3 is 15 residues long.

J is TRBJ1-4 and V is TRBV9, with D hard to call. From germline, CDR1 is SGDLS and CDR2 YYNGEE. Trimming pared 2 bases from V and 3 bases from J, leaving 8 bases between. The length of the CDR3 is 14 residues. CDR3 sequence reads: CASSVGVSNEKLFF. CDR3 coding DNA: TGTGCCAGCAGCGTGGGTGTATCTAATGAAAAACTGTTTTTT. The full variable domain, completed using reference TRBV9 and TRBJ1-4, is DSGVTQTPKHLITATGQRVTLRCSPRSGDLSVYWYQQSLDQGLQFLIQYYNGEERAKGNILERFSAQQFPDLHSELNLSSLELGDSALYFCASSVGVSNEKLFFGSGTQLSVL.

The chain links TRBV19 to TRBJ1-1; 7 bases fit TRBD1. This CDR3 comprises 14 residues. From germline, CDR1 is LNHDA and CDR2 SQIVND (reference sequence). V was clipped by 3 bases and J by 10 bases; unmatched bases: 11. The CDR3 sequence is CASSMDRRANRAFF. CDR3 DNA: TGTGCCAGTAGTATGGACAGGCGAGCCAACCGAGCTTTCTTT.

This clonotype appeared a few times. The chain employs TRBV11-2 and TRBJ1-5, with 10 bases identical to TRBD1. CDR1 is SGHAT and CDR2 is FQNNGV in the germline V gene. J lost 6 bases, V lost 5 bases, and 7 bases had no gene match. This CDR3 region has 15 residues. The DNA of the CDR3 is TGTGCCAGCAGCGAGCGACAGGGGGCAATTCAGCCCCAGCATTTT. Amino acids: CASSERQGAIQPQHF.

V gene TRBV11-2 combines with J gene TRBJ1-2, with D uncertain. The V and J ends lost 5 bases and 6 bases respectively, with 16 bases between them. The germline CDR1 and CDR2 sequences are SGHAT and FQNNGV. CDR3 length: 14 residues. The CDR3 here is CASSPVLFGDGYTF. The CDR3 DNA sequence: TGTGCCAGCAGCCCCGTCTTATTTGGGGATGGCTACACCTTC.

This clonotype was detected only a few times. This chain uses TRBV10-2 with TRBJ1-1, with 7 nucleotides matching TRBD1. V lost 8 bases, J lost 9 bases, and 12 bases stayed unmatched. The CDR3 is 13 amino acids. Looked up from germline, CDR1 is WSHSY and CDR2 is SAAADI. CDR3 DNA sequence: TGCGCCAGCCGGCCAGGGGGGAATCATAAAGCTTTCTTT. As protein: CASRPGGNHKAFF.

Many counts were recorded for this clonotype. This sequence joins TRBV12-3 or TRBV12-4 and TRBJ1-1; TRBD1 agrees at 8 bases. Germline trimming cut 4 bases from V and 4 bases from J; bases unmatched to any gene: 5. The CDR3 has 14 residues. In DNA, the CDR3 is TGTGCCAGCAGTTCCGGACAGGGTATCACTGAAGCTTTCTTT. This codes for CASSSGQGITEAFF.

J is TRBJ2-7 and V is TRBV6-5, with TRBD2 identical over 11 bases. The germline V gene has CDR1 MNHEY and CDR2 SVGAGI. CDR3 length equals 15 residues. Germline trimming cut 6 bases from V and 3 bases from J; bases unmatched to any gene: 7. CDR3 nucleotides: TGTGCCAGCAGCCACCTAGCGGGGGGCCGCTACGAGCAGTACGTC. Residues: CASSHLAGGRYEQYV.

This clonotype was detected ten times or more. This CDR3 reads CASSYSIVAGELFF. CDR3 coding DNA: TGTGCCAGCAGTTACTCGATAGTTGCTGGGGAGCTGTTTTTT. This chain joins TRBV6-2 or TRBV6-3 and TRBJ2-2, with D uncertain. Germline V gene sequence: CDR1 MNHEY, CDR2 SVGEGT. V lost 0 bases and J 8 bases, leaving 10 bases between the germline ends. This CDR3 is built from 14 residues.

The chain is built from TRBV7-2 and TRBJ1-5; unclear D gene. V was pared by 1 base and J by 4 bases, with 5 bases between. CDR1 SGHTA and CDR2 FQGNSA come from the germline V gene. This CDR3 comprises 13 residues. The CDR3 DNA reads as TGTGCCAGCAGCTTAGTTTCGAATCAGCCCCAGCATTTT. This sequence encodes CASSLVSNQPQHF.

The gene calls are TRBV19 and TRBJ2-5; D may correspond to TRBD1 or TRBD2 (6 bases each). V was shortened by 1 base and J by 11 bases, with 14 bases between the two germline ends. The V gene's germline CDR1 is LNHDA and CDR2 SQIVND (reference sequence). The CDR3 sequence is 13 residues long. CDR3 DNA sequence: TGTGCCAGTAGTATAGGTTCGGGGGCAGGACAGTACTTC. Translating it yields CASSIGSGAGQYF.

J is TRBJ2-2 and V is TRBV12-3 or TRBV12-4, with D unresolved. V shed 7 bases and J shed 6 bases, with 15 bases lying between them. This CDR3 contains 14 residues. This CDR3 is CASTLFGDPGELFF. CDR3 nucleotides: TGTGCCAGCACTCTATTCGGCGACCCCGGGGAGCTGTTTTTT.

This chain uses TRBV7-2 with TRBJ1-3; 7 nucleotides line up with TRBD1. Unmatched junction bases numbered 6, after V lost 6 bases and J lost 4 bases. The germline CDR1 and CDR2 sequences are SGHTA and FQGNSA. The CDR3 length is 14 residues. As DNA, the CDR3 is TGTGCCAGCAGAGACAGGGCCTCCGGAAACACCATATATTTT. Residues: CASRDRASGNTIYF.

A word on this clonotype: The missing conserved phenylalanine or tryptophan at the end of this CDR3 makes a read error likely. V is TRBV28 and J is TRBJ1-2, with D hard to call. Germline V gives CDR1 MDHEN, CDR2 SYDVKM. Trimming removed 3 bases at V and 10 bases at J, with 12 bases between. This CDR3 is built from 12 residues. CDR3 nucleotide sequence: TGTGCCAGCAGTTTGAAGTCCGCTAACTACACCTCC. Translation gives CASSLKSANYTS.